These T cell receptor beta chains were read from a single sample in a study of Ad26.COV2.S vaccination and SARS-CoV-2 variants. The repertoire was sequenced with immunoSEQ multiplex PCR; TCRdb's copy has only in-frame clones and lacks some. Counted here are fewer than 400,000 clones, 89% occurring once; the ten biggest clones make up over 1.5%. The sequencing used peripheral blood, collected in a trial of Ad26.COV2.S vaccine versus placebo. The source is a person aged 18 to 59 who received the Ad26.COV2.S COVID-19 vaccine or a placebo. CDR3s include the opening cysteine and the closing phenylalanine or tryptophan. Fields, in order: J gene, clone size, V gene, CDR3 length, D gene, CDR3 DNA, CDR3 protein. D genes are given only for firm matches. The size of a clone is reported for some rows only, either as once, few or many, or as a class for expanded clones.

J gene: TRBJ1-5; clone size: once; V gene: TRBV7-9; CDR3 length: 15; D gene: TRBD1; CDR3 DNA: TGTGCCAGCAGCTTAGGACAGGGTAGCAATCAGCCCCAGCATTTT; CDR3 protein: CASSLGQGSNQPQHF
J gene: TRBJ2-5; clone size: -; V gene: TRBV7-2; CDR3 length: 13; D gene: -; CDR3 DNA: TGTGCCAGCAGCCCAGGACGGGTAGAGACCCAGTACTTC; CDR3 protein: CASSPGRVETQYF
J gene: TRBJ1-1; clone size: -; V gene: TRBV27; CDR3 length: 16; D gene: -; CDR3 DNA: TGTGCCAGCAGTCTATCCTCCATGGGGTGGAAGGTTGAAGCTTTCTTT; CDR3 protein: CASSLSSMGWKVEAFF
J gene: TRBJ2-1; clone size: -; V gene: TRBV5-5; CDR3 length: 15; D gene: -; CDR3 DNA: TGTGCCAGCAGCTTGGAACCCCACTCAAGCAATGAGCAGTTCTTC; CDR3 protein: CASSLEPHSSNEQFF
J gene: TRBJ1-2; clone size: -; V gene: TRBV20-1; CDR3 length: 10; D gene: TRBD1; CDR3 DNA: TGCAGTGCGGGGACAGGGGGCTACACCTTC; CDR3 protein: CSAGTGGYTF
J gene: TRBJ1-4; clone size: once; V gene: TRBV27; CDR3 length: 13; D gene: -; CDR3 DNA: TGTGCCAGCAGTTTAGTTGTCGGGGAAAAACTGTTTTTT; CDR3 protein: CASSLVVGEKLFF
J gene: TRBJ2-3; clone size: -; V gene: TRBV3-1/TRBV3-2; CDR3 length: 18; D gene: TRBD2; CDR3 DNA: TGTGCCAGCAGCTCACTAGGGGCTAGCGGGTCCCGCACAGATACGCAGTATTTT; CDR3 protein: CASSSLGASGSRTDTQYF
J gene: TRBJ2-3; clone size: -; V gene: TRBV7-8; CDR3 length: 18; D gene: TRBD2; CDR3 DNA: TGTGCCAGCAGCTTAGTGCTCCCTGAGCGGGAGGACACAGATACGCAGTATTTT; CDR3 protein: CASSLVLPEREDTDTQYF
J gene: TRBJ1-1; clone size: -; V gene: TRBV5-1; CDR3 length: 14; D gene: -; CDR3 DNA: TGCGCCAGCAGCCCTCGGGACGCGGACACTGAAGCTTTCTTT; CDR3 protein: CASSPRDADTEAFF
J gene: TRBJ2-1; clone size: -; V gene: TRBV10-2; CDR3 length: 11; D gene: TRBD2; CDR3 DNA: TGCGCCAGCAGTGATAGCGGGAGCATGTTCTTC; CDR3 protein: CASSDSGSMFF
J gene: TRBJ2-7; clone size: -; V gene: TRBV18; CDR3 length: 17; D gene: TRBD2; CDR3 DNA: TGTGCCAGCTCACCACTTTCCGGGACTAGCGGCTCCTACGAGCAGTACTTC; CDR3 protein: CASSPLSGTSGSYEQYF
J gene: TRBJ2-7; clone size: -; V gene: TRBV2; CDR3 length: 14; D gene: TRBD1; CDR3 DNA: TGTGCCAGTCTAAGCGGGACAGGGACCTACGAGCAGTACTTC; CDR3 protein: CASLSGTGTYEQYF
J gene: TRBJ1-4; clone size: -; V gene: TRBV19; CDR3 length: 16; D gene: -; CDR3 DNA: TGTGCCAGTAGTAACACCCGGCAGGGGATTAATGAAAAACTGTTTTTT; CDR3 protein: CASSNTRQGINEKLFF
J gene: TRBJ2-2; clone size: -; V gene: TRBV5-6; CDR3 length: 14; D gene: -; CDR3 DNA: TGTGCCAGCAGCCCCGGGGCGGGTCTCGGGGAGCTGTTTTTT; CDR3 protein: CASSPGAGLGELFF
J gene: TRBJ1-4; clone size: once; V gene: TRBV24-1; CDR3 length: 15; D gene: -; CDR3 DNA: TGTGCCACCAGTGACCCTCAGGGAGGTGACGAAAAACTGTTTTTT; CDR3 protein: CATSDPQGGDEKLFF
J gene: TRBJ2-1; clone size: -; V gene: TRBV6-5; CDR3 length: 15; D gene: -; CDR3 DNA: TGTGCCAGTTCAGAAAGGACACCACGCAACAATGAGCAGTTCTTC; CDR3 protein: CASSERTPRNNEQFF